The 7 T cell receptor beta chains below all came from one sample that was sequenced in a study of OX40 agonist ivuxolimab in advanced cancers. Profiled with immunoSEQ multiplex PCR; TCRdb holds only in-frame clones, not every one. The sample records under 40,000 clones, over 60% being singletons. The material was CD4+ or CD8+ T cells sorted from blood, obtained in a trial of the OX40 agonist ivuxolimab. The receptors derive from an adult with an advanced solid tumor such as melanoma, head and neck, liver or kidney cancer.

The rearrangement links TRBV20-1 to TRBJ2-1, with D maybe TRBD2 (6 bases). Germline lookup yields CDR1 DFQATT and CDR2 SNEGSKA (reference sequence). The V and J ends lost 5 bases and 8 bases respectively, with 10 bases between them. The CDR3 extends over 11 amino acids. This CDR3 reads CSASLAHEQFF. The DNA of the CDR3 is TGCAGTGCTTCACTAGCCCATGAGCAGTTCTTC.

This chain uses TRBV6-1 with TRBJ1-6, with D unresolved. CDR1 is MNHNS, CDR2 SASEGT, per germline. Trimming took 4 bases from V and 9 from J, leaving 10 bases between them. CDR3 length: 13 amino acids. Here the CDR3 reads CASSGDFSSPLHF. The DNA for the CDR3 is TGTGCCAGCAGTGGAGACTTTAGTTCACCCCTCCACTTT.

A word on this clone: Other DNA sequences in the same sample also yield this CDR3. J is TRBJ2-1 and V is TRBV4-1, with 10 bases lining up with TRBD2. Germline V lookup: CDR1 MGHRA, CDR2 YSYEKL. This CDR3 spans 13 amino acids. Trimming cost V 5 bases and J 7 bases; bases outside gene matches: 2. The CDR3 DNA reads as TGCGCCAGCAGCTTAGCGGGGGGTAATGAGCAGTTCTTC. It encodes CASSLAGGNEQFF.

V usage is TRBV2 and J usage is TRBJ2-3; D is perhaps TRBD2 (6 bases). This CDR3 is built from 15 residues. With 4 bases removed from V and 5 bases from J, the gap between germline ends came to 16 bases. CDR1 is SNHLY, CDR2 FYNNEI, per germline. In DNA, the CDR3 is TGTGCCAGCAGTGGAGCAAGCGGAGGGGAAGATACGCAGTATTTT. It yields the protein CASSGASGGEDTQYF.

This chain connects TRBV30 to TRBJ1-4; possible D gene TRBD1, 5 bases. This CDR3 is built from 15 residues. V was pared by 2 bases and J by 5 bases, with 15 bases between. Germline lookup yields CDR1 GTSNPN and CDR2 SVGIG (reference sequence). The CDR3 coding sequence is TGTGCCTGGAGTTCCGCGGGGGGGAGGAATGAAAAACTGTTTTTT. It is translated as CAWSSAGGRNEKLFF.

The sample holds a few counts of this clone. The CDR3, as DNA: TGCGCCAGCAGTGAGTCGGCTAGCGGGTCCTACGAGCAGTACTTC. This encodes CASSESASGSYEQYF. V gene TRBV10-1 combines with J gene TRBJ2-7; 8 bases are shared with TRBD2. The trim removed 0 bases at V and 1 base at J, leaving 2 bases unmatched. The CDR3 runs to 15 residues. CDR1 and CDR2 (germline): WNHNN, SYGVQD (reference sequence).

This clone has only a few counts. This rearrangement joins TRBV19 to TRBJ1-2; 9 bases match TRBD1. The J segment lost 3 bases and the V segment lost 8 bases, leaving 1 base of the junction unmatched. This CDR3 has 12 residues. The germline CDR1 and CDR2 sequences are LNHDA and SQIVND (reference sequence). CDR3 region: CASGQGYYGYTF. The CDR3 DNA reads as TGTGCCAGTGGACAGGGGTACTATGGCTACACCTTC.